The clone carrying this T cell receptor (beta chain) was found a few times. This sample is drawn from a study of blood T cell repertoires in COVID-19. Overall study context: PBMCs, B-cell-depleted T cells, or T cells were the source of the cDNA or gDNA that made up the material.

The V end lost 0 bases, the J end lost 7 bases, and 15 bases lay between the germline ends. Germline CDR1 and CDR2: KGHSH and LQKENI. This CDR3 region has 15 residues. Original methodology: How many nucleated cells were present was estimated from reference gene primer amplification. Some clones are missing from TCRdb's copy, which holds only in-frame ones; the method was immunoSEQ multiplex PCR. V and J calls plus clone size are reproduced from that table; the DNA served to infer D and trimming. The data contain around 300,000 clones, 89% of them seen just once; the ten biggest clones take up about 1.7%. The cohort comprised adults aged roughly 18 to 95 years residing in 20 to 30 US areas. Each recovered donor of Cohort 3 presented with two negative PCRs, clearance, or symptom resolution.

This receptor was taken from a woman in her forties who had recovered from COVID-19. The sequenced sample consisted of PBMCs or T cells enriched from blood (not recorded which). This chain joins TRBV18 and TRBJ1-2, with D unresolved. CDR3 DNA sequence: TGTGCCAGCTCACCACCTGTCAGTTTACGGAGTGGCTACACCTTC. This sequence encodes CASSPPVSLRSGYTF.